These 22 T cell receptor beta chains were all obtained from the same sample, sequenced in a study of cytomegalovirus exposure and HLA in healthy donors. The PCR employed 60 Vbeta primers together with 13 Jbeta primers. Data came from immunoSEQ multiplex PCR; TCRdb stores just in-frame clones and leaves some out. The table records some 170,000 clones, roughly 85% of them present only once. The sequencing sample was made of PBMCs. Receptors were obtained from a man in his forties in good health and CMV-seropositive.

This rearrangement joins TRBV15 to TRBJ2-1; TRBD1 aligns across 9 bases. This CDR3 comprises 18 residues. Germline-derived CDR1 and CDR2 are LNHNV and YYDKDF (reference sequence). After removal of 3 bases from V and 5 bases from J, the junction contained 14 bases not matched to a gene. This CDR3 is CATSRRNLPGQGNNEQFF. CDR3 coding DNA: TGTGCCACCAGCAGGCGTAACTTACCGGGACAGGGCAACAATGAGCAGTTCTTC.

Concerning this clone: A junction end diverges from the germline sequence, so it may reflect a read error. The J gene is TRBJ2-7, the V gene TRBV5-6; no firm D call. Germline CDR1 and CDR2: SGHDT and YYEEEE. This CDR3 is 12 amino acids long. The CDR3 nucleotides read TGTGCCAGCGGCTTTGGGTCCGGTGAGGAGTACTTC. This translates into CASGFGSGEEYF.

This clone has only one observation. V gene TRBV6-5 combines with J gene TRBJ2-7, with 8 positions matching TRBD1. V gave up 1 base and J gave up 6 bases; unmatched junction bases: 11. Germline V gene sequence: CDR1 MNHEY, CDR2 SVGAGI. There are 16 residues in the CDR3. The CDR3 loop is CASSYFRDRTSGEQYF. The CDR3 DNA reads TGTGCCAGCAGTTACTTCCGGGACAGGACCAGTGGCGAGCAGTACTTC.

V and J are TRBV11-2 and TRBJ1-1; 7 bases fit TRBD1. The germline V gene has CDR1 SGHAT and CDR2 FQNNGV. V was clipped by 5 bases and J by 10 bases; unmatched bases: 7. CDR3 size: 12 residues. The chain's CDR3 is CASSPRQGGAFF. The DNA for the CDR3 is TGTGCCAGCAGCCCCCGACAGGGAGGAGCTTTCTTT.

The chain recombines TRBV5-8 with TRBJ2-5, with 9 nucleotides matching TRBD2. This CDR3 spans 14 amino acids. The trim removed 2 bases at V and 5 bases at J, leaving 4 bases unmatched. Germline CDR1 and CDR2: SGHTS and YDEGEE. CDR3 residues: CASSFSGSSETQYF. CDR3 DNA: TGTGCCAGCAGCTTTAGCGGGAGTTCCGAGACCCAGTACTTC.

This clone appeared a few times. The V and J genes are TRBV7-9 and TRBJ2-1; no clear D. The CDR3 has 16 amino acids. CDR1 and CDR2 from the germline V gene are SEHNR and FQNEAQ (reference sequence). V gave up 5 bases and J gave up 0 bases, with 14 bases separating them. CDR3: CASSPQFTASYNEQFF. CDR3 nucleotides: TGTGCCAGCAGCCCACAGTTTACGGCCTCCTACAATGAGCAGTTCTTC.

CDR3 protein: CASSEDPSNTEAFF. The CDR3 nucleotides read TGCGCCAGCAGCGAGGATCCATCGAACACTGAAGCTTTCTTT. The rearrangement links TRBV5-1 to TRBJ1-1; unclear D gene. CDR3 size: 14 residues. CDR1 is SGHRS and CDR2 is YFSETQ in the germline V gene. V lost 4 bases and J lost 1, with 11 bases in between. The whole variable domain, filled in from reference TRBV5-1 and TRBJ1-1, reads KAGVTQTPRYLIKTRGQQVTLSCSPISGHRSVSWYQQTPGQGLQFLFEYFSETQRNKGNFPGRFSGRQFSNSRSEMNVSTLELGDSALYLCASSEDPSNTEAFFGQGTRLTVV.

The chain combines TRBV7-3 with TRBJ2-1; D might be TRBD2 (5 bases). Germline V gene lookup returns CDR1 SGHTA and CDR2 FQGTGA. The CDR3 loop spans 16 amino acids. V was clipped by 0 bases and J by 4 bases, with 13 bases between them. For the CDR3, the DNA is TGTGCCAGCAGCTTAACCGTGGACTCGAGATACAATGAGCAGTTCTTC. Translated: CASSLTVDSRYNEQFF.

Written as DNA, the CDR3 is TGTGCCAGCAGCTTGTGGGGGCCTGGAAACACCATATATTTT. Translation: CASSLWGPGNTIYF. The chain recombines TRBV5-6 with TRBJ1-3; D may be TRBD1 (6 bases). V lost 1 base and J lost 2, with 7 bases in between. Per the germline V gene, CDR1 is SGHDT and CDR2 is YYEEEE. This CDR3 comprises 14 residues.

This rearrangement joins TRBV5-1 to TRBJ1-4; D might be TRBD1 (5 bases). Germline V gives CDR1 SGHRS, CDR2 YFSETQ. The length of the CDR3 is 14 residues. V was trimmed by 4 bases and J by 3 bases, leaving 10 bases between them. CDR3 nucleotide sequence: TGCGCCAGCAGCCCAGACAGCTCTAATGAAAAACTGTTTTTT. Residues: CASSPDSSNEKLFF.

Regarding this clone: Other DNA sequences in the sample encode the same CDR3. The chain couples TRBV5-1 to TRBJ2-1; 8 nucleotides agree with TRBD2. Germline V lookup: CDR1 SGHRS, CDR2 YFSETQ. This CDR3 has 16 residues. J gave up 3 bases and V 0 bases, and 5 bases lay outside the gene matches. The CDR3 region is CASSLEATSVYNEQFF. The CDR3 nucleotides are TGCGCCAGCAGCTTGGAAGCGACTAGCGTCTACAATGAGCAGTTCTTC.

With respect to this clone: The junction and the germline gene differ at one end; a read error may be behind it. The chain is built from TRBV7-8 and TRBJ2-4; D possibly corresponds to TRBD1 (6 bases). Germline loops: CDR1 SGHVS, CDR2 FQNEAQ. The CDR3 contains 17 residues. As DNA, the CDR3 is TGTGCCAGCAGCATTCAAACAGGGAAAAAGGGTAAAAACAGTCAGTACTTC. This translates into CASSIQTGKKGKNSQYF.

This chain links TRBV11-2 with TRBJ1-5, with TRBD1 identical over 8 bases. The ends lost 5 bases at V and 5 bases at J; junction bases unmatched: 2. Germline lookup yields CDR1 SGHAT and CDR2 FQNNGV. This CDR3 contains 13 residues. Here the CDR3 reads CASSQDRDQPQHF. The CDR3, as DNA: TGTGCCAGCAGCCAGGACAGGGATCAGCCCCAGCATTTT.

CDR3 protein: CAWSEGAANQPQHF. As DNA, the CDR3 is TGTGCCTGGAGCGAGGGGGCCGCCAATCAGCCCCAGCATTTT. V and J are TRBV30 and TRBJ1-5, with 7 bases aligning to TRBD1. Looked up from germline, CDR1 is GTSNPN and CDR2 is SVGIG (reference sequence). The CDR3 covers 14 residues. Unmatched junction bases numbered 5, after V lost 3 bases and J lost 3 bases.

This CDR3 reads CASRPRTASPNEQYF. CDR3 nucleotide sequence: TGTGCCAGCAGACCCCGGACAGCAAGTCCGAACGAGCAGTACTTC. The chain carries TRBV11-3 and TRBJ2-7; TRBD1 is a possible D gene (6 bases). Germline V gene sequence: CDR1 SGHNT, CDR2 YENEEA. CDR3 length: 15 residues. The V end was cut by 6 bases, the J end by 5 bases, with 20 bases between.

The V call is TRBV28, the J call TRBJ2-7, with 10 nucleotides matching TRBD1. J lost 6 bases, V lost 0 bases, and 2 bases had no gene match. The CDR3 is 14 amino acids. CDR1 and CDR2 (germline): MDHEN, SYDVKM. CDR3 residues: CASSLWGTGVEQYF. The CDR3 DNA reads TGTGCCAGCAGTTTATGGGGGACAGGGGTCGAGCAGTACTTC.

This clone was counted once. The V and J genes are TRBV7-9 and TRBJ2-1, with TRBD2 identical over 7 bases. The CDR3 runs 12 residues. The germline CDR1 and CDR2 sequences are SEHNR and FQNEAQ (reference sequence). V was pared by 7 bases and J by 8 bases, with 5 bases of the junction left unmatched. CDR3 loop: CASTTRGDEQFF. CDR3 coding DNA: TGTGCCAGCACCACCCGGGGGGATGAGCAGTTCTTC.

The chain uses TRBV27 and TRBJ1-4; the match to TRBD1 covers 7 bases. Germline V lookup: CDR1 MNHEY, CDR2 SMNVEV (reference sequence). This CDR3 has 14 residues. Trimming removed 3 bases from V and 8 bases from J; junction bases left unmatched: 6. The DNA of the CDR3 is TGTGCCAGCAGTTTGTCGACAGGGCGCGAAAAACTGTTTTTT. It is translated as CASSLSTGREKLFF.

This clone was seen a single time. The chain uses TRBV6-1 and TRBJ2-5; 11 nucleotides align to TRBD2. The CDR3 totals 15 residues. The V gene's germline CDR1 is MNHNS and CDR2 SASEGT. Trimming took 6 bases from V and 2 from J; bases not matched to a gene: 5. CDR3 sequence reads: CASRGRLAGQETQYF. Here the CDR3 DNA reads TGTGCCAGCAGGGGCAGACTAGCGGGACAAGAGACCCAGTACTTC.

The chain carries TRBV30 and TRBJ1-5, with D maybe TRBD1 (6 bases). V lost 2 bases to trimming and J lost 7 bases, with 12 bases between them. Germline V CDR1 and CDR2: GTSNPN, SVGIG (reference sequence). The CDR3 length is 13 residues. The CDR3 DNA sequence: TGTGCCTGGAGTTATACAGGGAGACAGCCCCAGCATTTT. This gives the protein CAWSYTGRQPQHF.

CDR3 protein: CASSLDSVNSPLHF. CDR3 in DNA: TGTGCCAGCAGCTTGGACAGTGTAAATTCACCCCTCCACTTT. The rearrangement joins TRBV5-4 to TRBJ1-6; D gene ambiguous. The CDR3 loop spans 14 amino acids. The ends were cut back, 0 bases at V and 7 bases at J, with 8 bases in the middle. Per germline, CDR1 SGHNT and CDR2 YYREEE (reference sequence).

The chain uses TRBV2 and TRBJ2-5; TRBD1 might be the D (6 bases). V shed 8 bases and J shed 0 bases, with 7 bases lying between them. This CDR3 is 12 amino acids long. The germline V gene encodes CDR1 SNHLY and CDR2 FYNNEI. The CDR3 DNA reads TGTGCCAGCCGGGACAACCAAGAGACCCAGTACTTC. Translated, it gives CASRDNQETQYF.